The 23 T cell receptor beta chains listed next were all sequenced from one sample in a study of cytomegalovirus exposure and HLA in healthy donors. PCR amplification relied on 60 Vbeta primers (plus 13 Jbeta primers). Some clones are missing from TCRdb's copy, which holds only in-frame ones; the method was immunoSEQ multiplex PCR. Of approximately 190,000 clones listed, 65% to 85% were seen once; the top ten hold 3% to 4%. The sequenced sample was PBMCs. These receptor sequences come from a man aged 50-59 years in good health and CMV-seronegative.

CDR3 in amino acids: CASSPDRYYEQYF. Here the CDR3 DNA reads TGTGCCAGCAGCCCCGACAGGTACTACGAGCAGTACTTC. The rearrangement joins TRBV7-9 to TRBJ2-7; D is perhaps TRBD1 (6 bases). Germline assignment: CDR1 SEHNR and CDR2 FQNEAQ (reference sequence). Trimming pared 5 bases from V and 3 bases from J, leaving 11 bases between. CDR3 size: 13 residues.

The rearrangement joins TRBV11-2 to TRBJ1-1; D gene uncertain. The V end lost 7 bases, the J end lost 8 bases, and 17 bases lay between the germline ends. Germline assignment: CDR1 SGHAT and CDR2 FQNNGV. This CDR3 has 13 residues. CDR3 bases: TGTGCCAGCACCCTTAGATACGGGTCAGAAGCTTTCTTT. It specifies CASTLRYGSEAFF.

The chain couples TRBV7-2 to TRBJ1-1, with 7 nucleotides matching TRBD1. The CDR3 covers 16 residues. Germline V gene sequence: CDR1 SGHTA, CDR2 FQGNSA. J gave up 4 bases and V 1 base, and 9 bases lay outside the gene matches. The CDR3 reads CASSLGQGDLGTEAFF. The CDR3 region has the DNA TGTGCCAGCAGCTTAGGTCAGGGGGATCTGGGCACTGAAGCTTTCTTT.

The chain recombines TRBV27 with TRBJ2-7, with 8 bases aligning to TRBD2. CDR3 length: 14 residues. In germline, CDR1 is MNHEY, CDR2 SMNVEV (reference sequence). J gave up 5 bases and V 4 bases, and 7 bases lay outside the gene matches. Written as DNA, the CDR3 is TGTGCCAGCAGTTATTCGCGGGGGGTCAACGAGCAGTACTTC. It translates to CASSYSRGVNEQYF.

The V call is TRBV9, the J call TRBJ2-6; D may be TRBD1 (6 bases). The V gene lost 0 bases and the J gene lost 3 bases, with 16 bases spanning the gap. Germline CDR1 and CDR2: SGDLS and YYNGEE. This CDR3 spans 18 amino acids. CDR3 DNA: TGTGCCAGCAGCGTAGGGACCTTAACAGGGATTGGGGCCAACGTCCTGACTTTC. This translates into CASSVGTLTGIGANVLTF.

This chain uses TRBV15 with TRBJ2-7; perhaps TRBD2 as D (5 bases). The CDR3 is 15 amino acids. V was shortened by 2 bases and J by 2 bases, with 13 bases between the two germline ends. Germline-derived CDR1 and CDR2 are LNHNV and YYDKDF (reference sequence). CDR3 DNA sequence: TGTGCCACCAGCAGACTTAGGACTGGAACCTACGAGCAGTACTTC. Translated: CATSRLRTGTYEQYF.

This rearrangement joins TRBV9 to TRBJ1-2; 10 nucleotides line up with TRBD1. Germline assignment: CDR1 SGDLS and CDR2 YYNGEE. This CDR3 region has 14 residues. The trim removed 4 bases at V and 7 bases at J, leaving 7 bases unmatched. This CDR3 is CASSPTDRGPGYTF. DNA for the CDR3: TGTGCCAGCAGCCCCACTGACAGGGGGCCTGGCTACACCTTC.

The chain carries TRBV21-1 and TRBJ1-1; the table's D call TRBD1 went unverified against the DNA. TRBV21-1 is marked as a pseudogene. The CDR3 is made up of 16 amino acids. The CDR3 is CASSKANRQGNTEAFF. The DNA of the CDR3 is TGTGCCAGCAGCAAAGCGAACAGACAGGGAAACACTGAAGCTTTCTTT.

The chain couples TRBV10-3 to TRBJ2-2; 8 bases line up with TRBD2. Germline V gene lookup returns CDR1 ENHRY and CDR2 SYGVKD. With 0 bases clipped from V and 4 bases from J, the junction kept 7 bases outside the gene matches. There are 17 residues in the CDR3. In DNA form, the CDR3 reads TGTGCCATCAGTGAGTCCCGCACTAGCGGTGTCACCGGGGAGCTGTTTTTT. As protein: CAISESRTSGVTGELFF.

This clone was seen only once. This rearrangement joins TRBV7-3 to TRBJ2-1; TRBD2 is a possible D gene (5 bases). The CDR3 consists of 15 residues. From germline, CDR1 is SGHTA and CDR2 FQGTGA. The V end was cut by 5 bases, the J end by 0 bases, with 11 bases between. The CDR3 loop is CASSQAANSYNEQFF. As DNA, the CDR3 is TGTGCCAGCAGCCAAGCGGCGAACTCCTACAATGAGCAGTTCTTC.

This chain uses TRBV20-1 with TRBJ1-1, with 7 bases fitting TRBD1. V shed 5 bases, J shed 11 bases, and the junction held 8 bases outside the gene matches. The CDR3 contains 11 residues. Germline loops: CDR1 DFQATT, CDR2 SNEGSKA (reference sequence). The CDR3 sequence: CSARQGAGAFF. For the CDR3, the DNA is TGCAGTGCTCGACAGGGTGCGGGGGCTTTCTTT.

The gene calls are TRBV12-5 and TRBJ2-3; D gene uncertain. This CDR3 contains 13 residues. Germline CDR1 reads LGHNT; CDR2 reads FRNRAP. V was trimmed by 3 bases and J by 1 base, leaving 5 bases between them. In DNA, the CDR3 is TGTGCTAGTGGTTTCTCTCGCACAGATACGCAGTATTTT. It translates to CASGFSRTDTQYF. The complete variable domain, with remaining parts taken from reference TRBV12-5 and TRBJ2-3, reads DARVTQTPRHKVTEMGQEVTMRCQPILGHNTVFWYRQTMMQGLELLAYFRNRAPLDDSGMPKDRFSAEMPDATLATLKIQPSEPRDSAVYFCASGFSRTDTQYFGPGTRLTVL.

This rearrangement joins TRBV27 to TRBJ2-1; 7 nucleotides match TRBD2. The CDR3 is 15 residues long. Trimming cost V 5 bases and J 2 bases; bases outside gene matches: 6. The germline gives CDR1 MNHEY, CDR2 SMNVEV (reference sequence). CDR3 region: CASSPRSGAYNEQFF. In nucleotides, the CDR3 is TGTGCCAGCAGTCCCCGCAGCGGGGCCTACAATGAGCAGTTCTTC.

The V gene is TRBV9, the J gene TRBJ2-3; possibly TRBD2 for D (6 bases). There are 16 residues in the CDR3. Germline-derived CDR1 and CDR2 are SGDLS and YYNGEE. V lost 2 bases to trimming and J lost 0 bases, with 13 bases between them. CDR3 sequence: CASSVYGTPSTDTQYF. CDR3 bases: TGTGCCAGCAGCGTCTACGGGACTCCTAGCACAGATACGCAGTATTTT.

The chain is built from TRBV11-2 and TRBJ1-5; 10 bases are a match to TRBD1. CDR1 is SGHAT, CDR2 FQNNGV, per germline. V lost 4 bases to trimming and J lost 6 bases; unmatched junction nucleotides: 3. The CDR3 sequence is 14 residues long. The CDR3 DNA reads TGTGCCAGCAGCTCCGGGACAGGGGTTCAGCCCCAGCATTTT. This codes for CASSSGTGVQPQHF.

This chain joins TRBV18 and TRBJ1-1; TRBD1 agrees at 7 bases. The CDR3 is 18 amino acids. V gave up 3 bases and J gave up 0 bases; unmatched junction bases: 13. The germline V gene encodes CDR1 KGHSH and CDR2 LQKENI. The CDR3 nucleotides are TGTGCCAGCTCACCGAGGGGGCGAGGGGAATTAATGAACACTGAAGCTTTCTTT. It is translated as CASSPRGRGELMNTEAFF.

The V call is TRBV5-1, the J call TRBJ2-1; 7 nucleotides agree with TRBD1. Trimming cost V 0 bases and J 4 bases; bases outside gene matches: 4. Germline V gives CDR1 SGHRS, CDR2 YFSETQ. The CDR3 is 15 amino acids. The CDR3 DNA reads as TGCGCCAGCAGCTTGGGTGGGACAGCTTACAATGAGCAGTTCTTC. Its protein is CASSLGGTAYNEQFF. The full variable domain, with the rest looked up from reference TRBV5-1 and TRBJ2-1, is KAGVTQTPRYLIKTRGQQVTLSCSPISGHRSVSWYQQTPGQGLQFLFEYFSETQRNKGNFPGRFSGRQFSNSRSEMNVSTLELGDSALYLCASSLGGTAYNEQFFGPGTRLTVL.

The rearrangement uses TRBV25-1 and TRBJ1-1, with a weak D call TRBD1 (6 bases). Germline V gives CDR1 MGHDK, CDR2 SYGVNS. This CDR3 has 15 residues. V gave up 4 bases and J gave up 5 bases, with 17 bases separating them. DNA for the CDR3: TGTGCCAGCAGTGGAGCAGGGGCTCTTGGAACTGAAGCTTTCTTT. Its protein product is CASSGAGALGTEAFF.

The chain carries TRBV5-8 and TRBJ2-5; 7 bases line up with TRBD1. V shed 2 bases and J 4 bases; nucleotides not matched to a gene: 2. The length of the CDR3 is 13 residues. Germline-derived CDR1 and CDR2 are SGHTS and YDEGEE. In nucleotides, the CDR3 is TGTGCCAGCAGCTTACAGGGGTTAGAGACCCAGTACTTC. Its translation is CASSLQGLETQYF.

The chain joins TRBV19 to TRBJ1-3, with 11 bases aligning to TRBD1. J was trimmed by 7 bases and V by 7 bases; bases with no gene match: 9. In germline, CDR1 is LNHDA, CDR2 SQIVND (reference sequence). CDR3 length equals 15 residues. This chain's CDR3 is CASKQMGQGENTIYF. CDR3 nucleotide sequence: TGTGCCAGTAAACAGATGGGACAGGGGGAGAACACCATATATTTT.

This clone was counted a few times. The chain joins TRBV6-6 to TRBJ1-1; no clear D. Between the trimmed V and J ends, which lost 4 bases and 2 bases, there was a span of 5 bases. This CDR3 region has 12 residues. Germline V CDR1 and CDR2: MNHNY, SVGAGI (reference sequence). The CDR3 nucleotides read TGTGCCAGCAGTTTAACAAACACTGAAGCTTTCTTT. Its protein is CASSLTNTEAFF.

This chain connects TRBV7-2 to TRBJ1-2, with D perhaps matching TRBD1 (5 bases). Germline assignment: CDR1 SGHTA and CDR2 FQGNSA. Between the trimmed V and J ends, which lost 5 bases and 1 base, there was a span of 14 bases. The CDR3 contains 15 residues. The CDR3 here is CASSRRGGGNYGYTF. CDR3 in DNA: TGTGCCAGCAGCCGCCGCGGGGGAGGTAACTATGGCTACACCTTC. Filled out from reference TRBV7-2 and TRBJ1-2, the complete variable domain reads GAGVSQSPSNKVTEKGKDVELRCDPISGHTALYWYRQSLGQGLEFLIYFQGNSAPDKSGLPSDRFSAERTGGSVSTLTIQRTQQEDSAVYLCASSRRGGGNYGYTFGSGTRLTVV.

This chain uses TRBV5-1 with TRBJ2-3, with D possibly matching TRBD1 (6 bases). The length of the CDR3 is 15 residues. The germline V gene encodes CDR1 SGHRS and CDR2 YFSETQ. V shed 3 bases and J shed 0 bases, with 11 bases lying between them. CDR3 in DNA: TGCGCCAGCAGCTACAGGGCCGCTAGCACAGATACGCAGTATTTT. Translated, it gives CASSYRAASTDTQYF.